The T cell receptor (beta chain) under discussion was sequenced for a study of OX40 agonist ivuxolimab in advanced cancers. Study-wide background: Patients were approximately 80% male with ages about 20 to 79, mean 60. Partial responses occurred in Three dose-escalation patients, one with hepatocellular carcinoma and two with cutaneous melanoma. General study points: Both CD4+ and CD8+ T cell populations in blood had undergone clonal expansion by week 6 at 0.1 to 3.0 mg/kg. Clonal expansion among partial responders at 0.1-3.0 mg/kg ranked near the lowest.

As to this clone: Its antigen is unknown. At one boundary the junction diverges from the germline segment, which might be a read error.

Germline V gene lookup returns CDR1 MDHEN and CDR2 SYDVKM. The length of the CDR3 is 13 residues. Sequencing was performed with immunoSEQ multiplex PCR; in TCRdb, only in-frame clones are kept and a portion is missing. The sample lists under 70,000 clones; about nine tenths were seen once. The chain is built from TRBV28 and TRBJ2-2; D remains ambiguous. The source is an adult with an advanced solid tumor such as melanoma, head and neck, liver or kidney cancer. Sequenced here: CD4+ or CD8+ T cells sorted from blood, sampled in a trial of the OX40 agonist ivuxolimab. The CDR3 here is CAGSPSHPGGLFF. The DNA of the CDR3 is TGTGCCGGCAGTCCGAGCCACCCCGGTGGGCTGTTTTTT.